This TCR beta chain emerged from a study of T-cell reconstitution after alpha-beta-depleted transplantation in children. The study, taken as a whole, reports: Surviving recipient cells, namely T cells and thymic progenitors, were the source of high day-60 TCRbeta diversity in some patients. Reportedly, roughly two months post-transplant, alpha-beta T cells arose from several hundred expanded graft clones. Newly produced T cells mostly provided counts and TCRbeta diversity after one year, as hyperexpanded clones declined.

As concerns this clonotype: Antigen: not known. One junction end does not reproduce the germline sequence, and a read error may be involved.

The library targeted TCRbeta and was prepared with unique molecular identifiers. TCRdb recomputed calls from the PCR reads with MiXCR, one row per CDR3 protein. The table includes under 450,000 distinct CDR3 sequences, roughly 15% detected once. Germline V lookup: CDR1 ENHRY, CDR2 SYGVKD. CDR3 length: 13 residues. The genes are TRBV10-3 and TRBJ2-1; a possible D gene is TRBD2 (7 bases). The TCR originated in a boy younger than two who had a stem cell transplant for Wiskott-Aldrich syndrome, so the T cells may come from the graft donor. The sequencing used PBMCs, mostly from graft donor cells, collected 360 days after TCRalphabeta/CD19-depleted stem cell transplant. The CDR3 sequence is CAISESRGPPVLF. For the CDR3, the DNA is TGTGCCATCAGTGAGTCGCGGGGGCCCCCCGTTCTCTTC.